These 20 T cell receptor beta chains share one sample of origin, sequenced in a study of blood T cell repertoires in COVID-19. Profiled with immunoSEQ multiplex PCR; TCRdb holds only in-frame clones, not every one. Of about 200,000 clones in the sample, roughly 86% were seen once. Sequencing was carried out using PBMCs or T cells enriched from blood (not recorded which). These receptors were collected from a woman aged 35 to 49 in a cohort exposed to, infected with or recovered from COVID-19 (not recorded which).

The genes are TRBV11-2 and TRBJ1-1; D is unclear. The V and J ends lost 3 bases and 4 bases respectively, with 12 bases between them. The germline gives CDR1 SGHAT, CDR2 FQNNGV. The CDR3 spans 14 residues. The CDR3 protein is CASSFRRRSTEAFF. CDR3 in DNA: TGTGCCAGCAGCTTTCGACGGCGGAGCACTGAAGCTTTCTTT.

This clone was counted a few times. The V and J genes are TRBV6-4 and TRBJ2-2; the D gene is possibly TRBD2 (5 bases). This CDR3 comprises 15 residues. The V end was cut by 6 bases, the J end by 4 bases, with 15 bases between. Germline V gene sequence: CDR1 MRHNA, CDR2 SNTAGT. This CDR3 reads CASSRDVQTTGELFF. For the CDR3, the DNA is TGTGCCAGCAGCCGGGATGTGCAGACCACCGGGGAGCTGTTTTTT.

This chain connects TRBV12-3 or TRBV12-4 to TRBJ1-1; no firm D call. V gave up 5 bases and J gave up 3 bases, with 7 bases separating them. There are 12 residues in the CDR3. CDR3 region: CASSLRDTEAFF. The CDR3 region has the DNA TGTGCCAGCAGTCTTCGGGACACTGAAGCTTTCTTT.

J is TRBJ2-5 and V is TRBV11-3, with D perhaps matching TRBD2 (5 bases). Between the trimmed V and J ends, which lost 2 bases and 3 bases, there was a span of 7 bases. There are 13 residues in the CDR3. Germline loops: CDR1 SGHNT, CDR2 YENEEA. In nucleotides, the CDR3 is TGTGCCAGCAGCTTACTAGCAGAAGAGACCCAGTACTTC. Its translation is CASSLLAEETQYF.

The gene calls are TRBV28 and TRBJ1-2, with D hard to call. This CDR3 spans 12 amino acids. Germline V CDR1 and CDR2: MDHEN, SYDVKM. V was trimmed by 1 base and J by 7 bases, leaving 7 bases between them. In nucleotides, the CDR3 is TGTGCCAGCAGTTTATCTGCGGTTGGCTACACCTTC. It is translated as CASSLSAVGYTF.

This clone has only a few counts. The gene calls are TRBV11-2 and TRBJ1-4; 9 bases map to TRBD1. The V gene's germline CDR1 is SGHAT and CDR2 FQNNGV. V gave up 2 bases and J gave up 7 bases; unmatched junction bases: 8. The CDR3 spans 16 residues. For the CDR3, the DNA is TGTGCCAGCAGCTTACACCTACAGGGGGCCCGTGAAAAACTGTTTTTT. Amino acid sequence: CASSLHLQGAREKLFF.

This clone occurred once. The chain recombines TRBV18 with TRBJ2-3, with a weak D call TRBD2 (6 bases). Trimming stripped 2 bases from V and 2 bases from J, with 8 bases between. Germline V gene lookup returns CDR1 KGHSH and CDR2 LQKENI. This CDR3 comprises 14 residues. CDR3 region: CASSPEGLTDTQYF. Written as DNA, the CDR3 is TGTGCCAGCTCACCAGAGGGACTCACAGATACGCAGTATTTT. The full variable domain, completed using reference TRBV18 and TRBJ2-3, is NAGVMQNPRHLVRRRGQEARLRCSPMKGHSHVYWYRQLPEEGLKFMVYLQKENIIDESGMPKERFSAEFPKEGPSILRIQQVVRGDSAAYFCASSPEGLTDTQYFGPGTRLTVL.

CDR3 nucleotides: TGTGCCAGCAGTCCTGGGGGGGACCCGTATCAGCCCCAGCATTTT. Residues: CASSPGGDPYQPQHF. The rearrangement links TRBV28 to TRBJ1-5, with a tentative D call TRBD1 (5 bases). Trimming shortened V by 5 bases and J by 5 bases, and 16 bases separated the two germline ends. Germline loops: CDR1 MDHEN, CDR2 SYDVKM. The CDR3 has 15 residues.

This clone turned up a few times. The V gene is TRBV5-1, the J gene TRBJ1-1; D gene ambiguous. CDR1 is SGHRS, CDR2 YFSETQ, per germline. The CDR3 length is 17 residues. V was trimmed by 1 base and J by 0 bases, leaving 16 bases between them. This CDR3 is CASSLSGPGGMNTEAFF. Here the CDR3 DNA reads TGCGCCAGCAGCTTGTCTGGCCCCGGAGGTATGAACACTGAAGCTTTCTTT.

J is TRBJ1-4 and V is TRBV18, with D unclear. The CDR3 extends over 13 amino acids. Germline V gene sequence: CDR1 KGHSH, CDR2 LQKENI. Trimming pared 8 bases from V and 4 bases from J, leaving 11 bases between. The CDR3: CASAETLNEKLFF. CDR3 in DNA: TGTGCCAGCGCGGAGACTCTTAATGAAAAACTGTTTTTT. Complete variable domain (other parts from reference TRBV18 and TRBJ1-4): NAGVMQNPRHLVRRRGQEARLRCSPMKGHSHVYWYRQLPEEGLKFMVYLQKENIIDESGMPKERFSAEFPKEGPSILRIQQVVRGDSAAYFCASAETLNEKLFFGSGTQLSVL.

The DNA for the CDR3 is TGTGCCAGCAGCTCAGGGGAACGGGGCAATCAGCCCCAGCATTTT. Its protein is CASSSGERGNQPQHF. The chain combines TRBV7-9 with TRBJ1-5; TRBD1 is a possible D gene (6 bases). This CDR3 region has 15 residues. The V end lost 4 bases, the J end lost 2 bases, and 12 bases lay between the germline ends. CDR1 SEHNR and CDR2 FQNEAQ come from the germline V gene (reference sequence). The variable domain in full, with the rest retrieved from reference TRBV7-9 and TRBJ1-5, is DTGVSQNPRHKITKRGQNVTFRCDPISEHNRLYWYRQTLGQGPEFLTYFQNEAQLEKSRLLSDRFSAERPKGSFSTLEIQRTEQGDSAMYLCASSSGERGNQPQHFGDGTRLSIL.

The table lists this clone with a count of one. This chain connects TRBV5-1 to TRBJ1-1; TRBD1 matches at 9 bases. V gave up 4 bases and J gave up 4 bases; unmatched junction bases: 2. The CDR3 is 13 residues long. Germline-derived CDR1 and CDR2 are SGHRS and YFSETQ. CDR3 bases: TGCGCCAGCAGCAACAGGGGGCGCACTGAAGCTTTCTTT. Its translation: CASSNRGRTEAFF.

This clone was seen just once. V and J are TRBV19 and TRBJ1-1; D is undetermined. From germline, CDR1 is LNHDA and CDR2 SQIVND (reference sequence). The CDR3 is made up of 13 amino acids. Trimming removed 6 bases at V and 3 bases at J, with 11 bases between. The CDR3 protein is CASRKNSDTEAFF. The CDR3 DNA follows: TGTGCCAGTAGAAAAAACAGTGACACTGAAGCTTTCTTT.

J is TRBJ1-2 and V is TRBV5-1; TRBD1 matches at 7 bases. Germline V gene data show CDR1 as SGHRS and CDR2 as YFSETQ. This CDR3 is 14 amino acids long. The V and J ends lost 4 bases and 6 bases, in that order; junction bases with no gene match: 9. Written as DNA, the CDR3 is TGCGCCAGCAGCATAACCGGGACAGTTCATGGCTACACCTTC. It encodes CASSITGTVHGYTF.

Here the CDR3 reads CASSLWRSYEQYF. DNA for the CDR3: TGCGCCAGCAGCTTGTGGCGGAGCTACGAGCAGTACTTC. This rearrangement joins TRBV5-1 to TRBJ2-7; D is ambiguous. Germline-derived CDR1 and CDR2 are SGHRS and YFSETQ. The germline V and J ends were trimmed by 1 base and 3 bases, with 8 bases remaining between them. The length of the CDR3 is 13 residues.

The J gene is TRBJ2-3, the V gene TRBV27, with a weak D call TRBD1 (5 bases). CDR3 length: 17 amino acids. CDR1 is MNHEY, CDR2 SMNVEV, per germline (reference sequence). V lost 5 bases to trimming and J lost 1 base, with 19 bases between them. The CDR3, as DNA: TGTGCCAGCAGTCCCATGAGCCGAGCGACAGGCACAGATACGCAGTATTTT. Protein product: CASSPMSRATGTDTQYF.

This chain links TRBV19 with TRBJ1-1; no clear D. Germline V gives CDR1 LNHDA, CDR2 SQIVND (reference sequence). This CDR3 is built from 12 residues. Trimming left V 1 base short and J 11 bases short, with 11 bases between. This CDR3 reads CASSIVEGWAFF. The CDR3 nucleotides read TGTGCCAGTAGTATAGTAGAGGGCTGGGCTTTCTTT.

CDR3 sequence: CASSARTGIAKNIQYF. The CDR3 DNA follows: TGTGCCAGCAGTGCGAGGACAGGGATAGCCAAAAACATTCAGTACTTC. The V and J genes are TRBV2 and TRBJ2-4; TRBD1 agrees at 8 bases. Looked up from germline, CDR1 is SNHLY and CDR2 is FYNNEI. J gave up 0 bases and V 4 bases, and 5 bases lay outside the gene matches. The CDR3 is made up of 16 amino acids.

The CDR3 sequence: CARSSQFGTARYTF. The CDR3, as DNA: TGTGCCAGGTCCAGCCAATTCGGGACTGCCCGCTACACCTTC. The V gene is TRBV2, the J gene TRBJ1-2; a possible D gene is TRBD1 (5 bases). CDR1 and CDR2 (germline): SNHLY, FYNNEI. V was clipped by 9 bases and J by 9 bases, with 23 bases between them. This CDR3 region has 14 residues. Using reference TRBV2 and TRBJ1-2 for the parts outside the CDR3, the full variable domain is EPEVTQTPSHQVTQMGQEVILRCVPISNHLYFYWYRQILGQKVEFLVSFYNNEISEKSEIFDDQFSVERPDGSNFTLKIRSTKLEDSAMYFCARSSQFGTARYTFGSGTRLTVV.

This chain joins TRBV4-3 and TRBJ2-1; 7 bases agree with TRBD2. Trimming took 0 bases from V and 0 from J; bases not matched to a gene: 2. The CDR3 consists of 16 residues. Germline values: CDR1 LGHNA, CDR2 YSLEER. CDR3 in DNA: TGCGCCAGCAGCCAAGAGCCTAGCGGCTCCTACAATGAGCAGTTCTTC. It encodes CASSQEPSGSYNEQFF.